This T cell receptor (beta chain) was identified in a study of CD4+ T cells in melanoma. Study outcomes and limitations: CD8+ T cell, macrophage and B cell function reportedly correlated with neoantigen-specific CD4+ T cells.

The data were produced by immunoSEQ multiplex PCR, yet TCRdb's version contains in-frame clones alone and is incomplete. The profile shows 15,000 to 20,000 clones, over 70% of them singletons. Trimming took 0 bases from V and 9 from J, leaving 6 bases between them. CDR1 SEHNR and CDR2 FQNEAQ come from the germline V gene (reference sequence). CDR3 size: 12 residues. In its sample, this clone was seen a few times. Its antigen is unidentified. This receptor was taken from a human donor with melanoma. This rearrangement joins TRBV7-9 to TRBJ2-1, with D hard to call. The material sequenced was cells from a culture (not recorded whether cultured in vitro). In DNA, the CDR3 is TGTGCCAGCAGCTTAGCGTGGGGTGAGCAGTTCTTC. This codes for CASSLAWGEQFF. Looking up the rest from reference TRBV7-9 and TRBJ2-1 gives the full variable domain: DTGVSQNPRHKITKRGQNVTFRCDPISEHNRLYWYRQTLGQGPEFLTYFQNEAQLEKSRLLSDRFSAERPKGSFSTLEIQRTEQGDSAMYLCASSLAWGEQFFGPGTRLTVL.